The 29 T cell receptor beta chains presented below share a single source sample, sequenced in a study of blood T cells in healthy people across ages. Next came a second PCR, run for about 6 to 12 cycles, which used a sample-barcoded 5' primer along with a J-beta primer mix. TCRdb independently ran MiXCR on the 5' RACE reads; one entry per CDR3 protein. This table has roughly 1.5 million distinct CDR3 sequences, roughly 43% appearing once. Input material: blood. The receptors stem from a woman aged 18-30 years in good health.

The chain employs TRBV29-1 and TRBJ2-1; tentatively, D is TRBD2 (6 bases). CDR1 and CDR2 (germline): SQVTM, ANQGSEA. The ends were cut back, 6 bases at V and 8 bases at J, with 14 bases in the middle. This CDR3 is 12 amino acids long. In nucleotides, the CDR3 is TGCAGCGTAGCGGGCCAGGCGGATGAGCAGTTCTTC. Amino acid sequence: CSVAGQADEQFF.

The V and J genes are TRBV9 and TRBJ2-5; D uncertain. Germline V gene lookup returns CDR1 SGDLS and CDR2 YYNGEE. This CDR3 is 14 amino acids long. The V end lost 0 bases, the J end lost 5 bases, and 11 bases lay between the germline ends. The DNA for the CDR3 is TGTGCCAGCAGCGTAGGAGGAGTGGAGGAGACCCAGTACTTC. Protein: CASSVGGVEETQYF.

This clonotype has more than one count but fewer than ten. J is TRBJ1-1 and V is TRBV6-5; the match to TRBD1 covers 7 bases. J lost 6 bases, V lost 7 bases, and 11 bases had no gene match. Germline CDR1 is MNHEY and CDR2 is SVGAGI. The CDR3 spans 14 residues. The CDR3 spells CASIEFRGIAEAFF. CDR3 nucleotides: TGTGCCAGCATCGAATTCAGGGGGATAGCTGAAGCTTTCTTT.

This clonotype was counted at least ten times. The rearrangement uses TRBV25-1 and TRBJ2-1, with 9 bases matching TRBD1. The J segment lost 1 base and the V segment lost 8 bases, leaving 3 bases of the junction unmatched. Germline values: CDR1 MGHDK, CDR2 SYGVNS. The CDR3 has 14 amino acids. In DNA, the CDR3 is TGTGCCAGCGGGGGGACAGGGTCCTACAATGAGCAGTTCTTC. It yields the protein CASGGTGSYNEQFF.

The genes are TRBV24-1 and TRBJ2-3; D is unclear. CDR1 is KGHDR, CDR2 SFDVKD, per germline. V was trimmed by 7 bases and J by 6 bases, leaving 10 bases between them. CDR3 length: 12 amino acids. The CDR3: CATSSNGDTQYF. CDR3 nucleotide sequence: TGTGCCACCAGCTCGAACGGGGATACGCAGTATTTT.

A few counts support this clonotype. V usage is TRBV27 and J usage is TRBJ2-3; D is unclear. The germline CDR1 and CDR2 sequences are MNHEY and SMNVEV (reference sequence). The CDR3 sequence is 14 residues long. Trimming took 5 bases from V and 0 from J, leaving 9 bases between them. The CDR3 nucleotides read TGTGCCAGCAGTGGGGTCCTTAGCACAGATACGCAGTATTTT. Its protein product is CASSGVLSTDTQYF.

A word on this clonotype: Its ends do not fully match the called genes, so a read error is possible. The chain carries TRBV12-3 or TRBV12-4 and TRBJ1-5; D is possibly TRBD1 (5 bases). The CDR3 runs to 13 residues. In DNA form, the CDR3 reads TGTGCCAGCAGTGTAGCGCTAAAGGGGCGCCTGCATTTT. This sequence encodes CASSVALKGRLHF.

This chain joins TRBV7-2 and TRBJ2-4; D remains unclear. The V gene lost 1 base and the J gene lost 0 bases, with 10 bases spanning the gap. The CDR3 is made up of 16 amino acids. CDR1 is SGHTA, CDR2 FQGNSA, per germline. The CDR3 sequence: CASSLGQPIAKNIQYF. For the CDR3, the DNA is TGTGCCAGCAGCTTAGGGCAGCCCATAGCCAAAAACATTCAGTACTTC. Filled out from reference TRBV7-2 and TRBJ2-4, the complete variable domain reads GAGVSQSPSNKVTEKGKDVELRCDPISGHTALYWYRQSLGQGLEFLIYFQGNSAPDKSGLPSDRFSAERTGGSVSTLTIQRTQQEDSAVYLCASSLGQPIAKNIQYFGAGTRLSVL.

The chain links TRBV6-5 to TRBJ2-1, with D perhaps assigned TRBD1 or TRBD2 (5 bases each). Trimming removed 5 bases at V and 13 bases at J, with 15 bases between. Per the germline V gene, CDR1 is MNHEY and CDR2 is SVGAGI. The CDR3 consists of 12 residues. The CDR3 sequence: CASSLQGETQFF. The DNA for the CDR3 is TGTGCCAGCAGTCTCCAGGGAGAGACCCAGTTCTTC.

With respect to this clonotype: At one boundary the junction diverges from the germline segment, which might be a read error. The genes are TRBV5-1 and TRBJ1-1, with D possibly being TRBD1 (5 bases). The CDR3 contains 14 residues. The germline V gene has CDR1 SGHRS and CDR2 YFSETQ. The CDR3 coding sequence is TGCGCCAGCAGATTGGTGCAGGGTGGAACTGAAGCTTTCTTT. Translated: CASRLVQGGTEAFF.

This rearrangement joins TRBV7-2 to TRBJ2-1, with 12 bases matching TRBD2. CDR3 length: 16 amino acids. The germline V gene has CDR1 SGHTA and CDR2 FQGNSA. The J segment lost 9 bases and the V segment lost 5 bases, leaving 11 bases of the junction unmatched. The CDR3 sequence is CASSTARGLAGTEQFF. In DNA form, the CDR3 reads TGTGCCAGCAGCACCGCACGTGGACTAGCGGGGACTGAGCAGTTCTTC.

This clonotype was counted a few times. The V call is TRBV6-1, the J call TRBJ2-5, with TRBD1 as a possible D gene (6 bases). The J call is uncertain, as TRBJ2-7 better fits the DNA end. The CDR3 has 14 amino acids. Germline CDR1 is MNHNS and CDR2 is SASEGT. The DNA of the CDR3 is TGTGCCAGCAGTGAGGCGGCAGGGGACTACGAGCAGTACTTC. Protein sequence: CASSEAAGDYEQYF.

This clonotype was seen more than once but under ten times. This chain links TRBV2 with TRBJ2-3; perhaps TRBD2 as D (5 bases). In germline, CDR1 is SNHLY, CDR2 FYNNEI. Trimming took 8 bases from V and 4 from J, leaving 19 bases between them. The CDR3 totals 15 residues. CDR3 in amino acids: CASSGGTLSADTQYF. The CDR3 DNA follows: TGTGCCAGCTCAGGAGGCACTCTTAGTGCAGATACGCAGTATTTT. The full variable domain, its missing parts supplied by reference TRBV2 and TRBJ2-3, is EPEVTQTPSHQVTQMGQEVILRCVPISNHLYFYWYRQILGQKVEFLVSFYNNEISEKSEIFDDQFSVERPDGSNFTLKIRSTKLEDSAMYFCASSGGTLSADTQYFGPGTRLTVL.

This chain uses TRBV6-5 with TRBJ1-1; no clear D gene. V was cut by 5 bases and J by 1 base, with 11 bases left in between. This CDR3 comprises 14 residues. Germline loops: CDR1 MNHEY, CDR2 SVGAGI. The CDR3 DNA follows: TGTGCCAGCAGTGACGGGCGGCAGAACACTGAAGCTTTCTTT. Its protein product is CASSDGRQNTEAFF.

J is TRBJ2-1 and V is TRBV29-1, with 9 bases lining up with TRBD2. The CDR3 has 13 residues. CDR1 and CDR2 from the germline V gene are SQVTM and ANQGSEA. The V segment lost 5 bases and the J segment 7 bases; nucleotides outside the gene matches: 6. CDR3 in DNA: TGCAGCGTTCGGCGGGGGGGCCGAAATGAGCAGTTCTTC. Translated, it gives CSVRRGGRNEQFF.

This clonotype was counted only a few times. The gene calls are TRBV4-3 and TRBJ2-5, with TRBD2 as a possible D gene (5 bases). Looked up from germline, CDR1 is LGHNA and CDR2 is YSLEER. There are 14 residues in the CDR3. Trimming took 0 bases from V and 3 from J, leaving 8 bases between them. CDR3 sequence: CASSQEAAKETQYF. As DNA, the CDR3 is TGCGCCAGCAGCCAAGAAGCGGCTAAAGAGACCCAGTACTTC.

The J gene is TRBJ2-3, the V gene TRBV5-1, with 8 bases identical to TRBD2. Germline V lookup: CDR1 SGHRS, CDR2 YFSETQ. V was clipped by 0 bases and J by 2 bases; unmatched bases: 5. The CDR3 runs 16 residues. The CDR3 sequence: CASSLDLAGNTDTQYF. As DNA, the CDR3 is TGCGCCAGCAGCTTGGACCTAGCGGGTAACACAGATACGCAGTATTTT.

In this sample, this clonotype turned up a few times. The J gene is TRBJ2-3, the V gene TRBV15, with 9 bases fitting TRBD1. The V gene end was trimmed by 5 bases and the J gene end by 2 bases; junction bases not matched to a gene: 5. The CDR3 is 15 amino acids. CDR1 and CDR2 (germline): LNHNV, YYDKDF (reference sequence). Written as DNA, the CDR3 is TGTGCCACCAGCGAAAGGACAGGGGTCACAGATACGCAGTATTTT. This sequence encodes CATSERTGVTDTQYF.

The table lists this clonotype with a few counts. The chain uses TRBV4-1 and TRBJ2-7, with no clear D. The CDR3 consists of 16 residues. Trimming took off 0 bases at V and 2 bases at J, with 14 bases between the two ends. The germline gives CDR1 MGHRA, CDR2 YSYEKL. CDR3 region: CASSQEVSNPTYEQYF. The CDR3 DNA reads TGCGCCAGCAGCCAAGAGGTGTCGAATCCTACCTACGAGCAGTACTTC.

This clonotype was picked up a small number of times. The chain couples TRBV25-1 to TRBJ2-1; no definite D call. The CDR3 runs to 13 residues. Germline-derived CDR1 and CDR2 are MGHDK and SYGVNS. The V and J ends lost 6 bases and 12 bases respectively, with 18 bases between them. The CDR3 is CASSQTPQFRQFF. The CDR3 coding sequence is TGTGCCAGCAGCCAAACACCCCAGTTTAGGCAGTTCTTC.

The genes are TRBV12-3 or TRBV12-4 and TRBJ1-5; 7 bases are shared with TRBD1. This CDR3 is built from 16 residues. V was clipped by 7 bases and J by 1 base; unmatched bases: 10. The DNA of the CDR3 is TGTGCCAGCAATCCTACAGGGGTCGGGAGCAATCAGCCCCAGCATTTT. Translated, it gives CASNPTGVGSNQPQHF.

A remark on this clonotype: A read error may explain this, as a much larger clone is one base away. The J gene is TRBJ2-2, the V gene TRBV27; D gene ambiguous. The CDR3 extends over 14 amino acids. The V and J ends lost 5 bases and 0 bases respectively, with 7 bases between them. The germline gives CDR1 MNHEY, CDR2 SMNVEV (reference sequence). The CDR3 DNA follows: TGTGCCAGCAGTCCCCTCGCGAACACCGGGGAGCTGTTTTTT. This codes for CASSPLANTGELFF.

This chain connects TRBV7-9 to TRBJ1-4, with 7 nucleotides matching TRBD1. The CDR3 covers 14 residues. The germline V gene has CDR1 SEHNR and CDR2 FQNEAQ (reference sequence). V was clipped by 1 base and J by 7 bases; unmatched bases: 3. CDR3 region: CASSLGAGGEKLFF. As DNA, the CDR3 is TGTGCCAGCAGCTTAGGGGCAGGGGGTGAAAAACTGTTTTTT.

CDR3 nucleotide sequence: TGCGCCAGCAGCCAACCGAAGGAGGTGACCAACTTCTATGGCTACACCTTC. It yields the protein CASSQPKEVTNFYGYTF. The chain recombines TRBV4-3 with TRBJ1-2; D call uncertain. From germline, CDR1 is LGHNA and CDR2 YSLEER. V was clipped by 2 bases and J by 4 bases, with 20 bases between them. This CDR3 is 17 amino acids long.

This clonotype was detected a few times. J is TRBJ2-2 and V is TRBV11-1; D is undetermined. CDR1 SGHAT and CDR2 FQDESV come from the germline V gene (reference sequence). V was trimmed by 5 bases and J by 3 bases, leaving 7 bases between them. This CDR3 comprises 13 residues. Written as DNA, the CDR3 is TGTGCCAGCAGCAGGTCTTACACCGGGGAGCTGTTTTTT. Encoded protein: CASSRSYTGELFF.

The sample holds a few counts of this clonotype. The chain uses TRBV6-5 and TRBJ2-7; D unresolved. This CDR3 comprises 13 residues. The germline gives CDR1 MNHEY, CDR2 SVGAGI. V was shortened by 10 bases and J by 3 bases, with 16 bases between the two germline ends. CDR3 bases: TGTGCCACAGAAGTAGGTGTTCTCTACGAGCAGTACTTC. Its protein product is CATEVGVLYEQYF.

The chain links TRBV20-1 to TRBJ1-1; 7 bases match TRBD1. Looked up from germline, CDR1 is DFQATT and CDR2 is SNEGSKA (reference sequence). After removal of 5 bases from V and 4 bases from J, the junction contained 10 bases not matched to a gene. The CDR3 totals 14 residues. For the CDR3, the DNA is TGCAGTGCTCCTTCACAGGGGCCGAGCACTGAAGCTTTCTTT. This gives the protein CSAPSQGPSTEAFF.

Remarks on this clonotype: A read error may explain this, as a much larger clone is one base away. V usage is TRBV29-1 and J usage is TRBJ2-1; D remains ambiguous. Germline V gene lookup returns CDR1 SQVTM and CDR2 ANQGSEA. The CDR3 spans 12 residues. V was clipped by 4 bases and J by 11 bases, with 15 bases between them. The CDR3 region is CSVVKVVNKQFF. The CDR3 region has the DNA TGCAGCGTTGTTAAAGTGGTGAATAAGCAGTTCTTC.

In this sample, this clonotype turned up a few times. The CDR3 protein is CASSTKWGAGDTQYF. In nucleotides, the CDR3 is TGTGCCAGCAGCACGAAGTGGGGGGCGGGGGATACGCAGTATTTT. The chain employs TRBV12-3 or TRBV12-4 and TRBJ2-3, with D possibly called TRBD1 or TRBD2 (6 bases each). Trimming left V 6 bases short and J 6 bases short, with 19 bases between. The CDR3 length is 15 residues.